The present TCR beta chain was sequenced within a study of molecular identifiers for immune sequencing clone quantification. V was cut by 3 bases and J by 0 bases, with 15 bases left in between. CDR1 is PRHDT and CDR2 is FYEKMQ in the germline V gene (reference sequence). The CDR3 extends over 16 amino acids. Libraries of bulk TCR were made by previously described methods (with listed TCR primers). TCRdb reprocessed the PCR reads with MiXCR, giving one entry per CDR3 protein. The sample includes about 640,000 distinct CDR3 sequences, approximately 20% of them seen just once. CD8+CD4-CCR7+CD45RA+ cells were sorted as naive CD8 T cells. Turning to this clonotype: Its specificity is not known. Given a much more abundant clone one base away, this may be a read error.

Study-wide results and caveats: Jurkat TCR RNA that was spiked in from one cell was reportedly detectable among 950,000 to 1,000,000 naive cells.

This chain uses TRBV13 with TRBJ2-7; the D call may be TRBD1 or TRBD2 (5 bases each). This sequence originates from a human donor in good health. Some libraries in this study had Jurkat cell RNA spiked in. Sequencing was done on a sample of naive CD8+ T cells from blood, with Jurkat cell RNA spiked in. Subset specified: FACS-sorted CD8+CD4-CCR7+CD45RA+ naive T cells. CDR3 nucleotides: TGTGCCAGCAGCTTCAGGTGGGGGAACCACTCCTACGAGCAGTACTTC. Its translation is CASSFRWGNHSYEQYF. Full variable domain (outside the CDR3, taken from reference TRBV13 and TRBJ2-7): AAGVIQSPRHLIKEKRETATLKCYPIPRHDTVYWYQQGPGQDPQFLISFYEKMQSDKGSIPDRFSAQQFSDYHSELNMSSLELGDSALYFCASSFRWGNHSYEQYFGPGTRLTVT.